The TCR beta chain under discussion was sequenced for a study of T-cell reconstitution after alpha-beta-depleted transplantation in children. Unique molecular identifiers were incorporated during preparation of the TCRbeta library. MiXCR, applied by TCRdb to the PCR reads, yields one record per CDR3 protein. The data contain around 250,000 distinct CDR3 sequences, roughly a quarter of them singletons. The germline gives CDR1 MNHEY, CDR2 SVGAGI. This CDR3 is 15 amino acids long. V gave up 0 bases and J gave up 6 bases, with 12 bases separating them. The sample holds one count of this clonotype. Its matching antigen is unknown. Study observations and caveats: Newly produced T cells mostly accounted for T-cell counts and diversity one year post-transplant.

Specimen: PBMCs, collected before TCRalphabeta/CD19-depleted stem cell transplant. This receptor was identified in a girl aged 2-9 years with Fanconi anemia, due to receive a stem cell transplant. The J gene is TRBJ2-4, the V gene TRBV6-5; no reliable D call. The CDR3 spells CASSYSKMGLNIQYF. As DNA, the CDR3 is TGTGCCAGCAGTTACTCGAAGATGGGCTTAAACATTCAGTACTTC.